The source of this T cell receptor beta chain is a study of cytomegalovirus exposure and HLA in healthy donors. Germline assignment: CDR1 SGHRS and CDR2 YFSETQ. The CDR3 extends over 15 amino acids. The V segment lost 3 bases and the J segment 2 bases; nucleotides outside the gene matches: 6. Vbeta (60) and Jbeta (13) primers were used in the PCR. The data were produced by immunoSEQ multiplex PCR, yet TCRdb's version contains in-frame clones alone and is incomplete. The sample lists roughly 99,000 clones, 77% seen once, with under 5% in the top ten. Findings and limits, study-wide: A reported reduction in N-insertions relative to the approximately 670-donor mean was seen in an Asian-associated ancestry cluster in a later analysis. Some TCR beta chains (164 of them) were listed as cytomegalovirus-associated.

As concerns this clone: Its specificity is not known.

The chain couples TRBV5-1 to TRBJ2-7; the match to TRBD1 covers 9 bases. The receptor was isolated from a male donor in good health and CMV-seronegative. The specimen was PBMCs. CDR3 nucleotides: TGCGCCAGCAGCTCGGGACAGGGAGTACCCTACGAGCAGTACTTC. Translated: CASSSGQGVPYEQYF.